This T cell receptor (beta chain) was obtained from a study of T cells in Graves' hyperthyroidism and ophthalmopathy. The wider study: Blood was drawn when the patient was first diagnosed and still untreated.

Study-wide results and limits: The blood repertoire included most of the expanded thyroid clonotypes above 0.001.

Trimming cost V 2 bases and J 5 bases; bases outside gene matches: 2. Per germline, CDR1 ENHRY and CDR2 SYGVKD. The CDR3 runs to 14 residues. This clonotype came up a few times. Its antigen remains unknown. Stable disease denoted Graves' hyperthyroidism without ophthalmopathy progression within 18 months. Patients having uncontrolled infection, another autoimmune disease, pregnancy or lactation were not included. TCR beta CDR3 regions were amplified from RNA transcripts. In the first-round RT-PCR of the TCR CDR3, the HTBI primer set was used. TCRdb reprocessed the multiplex PCR reads via MiXCR and lists one record per CDR3 protein. The sample shows around 440,000 distinct CDR3 sequences, approximately 14% of them seen only once.

The chain recombines TRBV10-3 with TRBJ1-4; TRBD1 aligns across 7 bases. The TCR comes from a woman aged 18 to 35 with Graves' hyperthyroidism. Material: blood. The CDR3 DNA is TGTGCCATCAGTGAGCAGGGGGGGAATGAAAAACTGTTTTTT. Its translation is CAISEQGGNEKLFF.